This is a list of T cell receptor beta chains from one sample in a study of identical twins. TCRdb processed the 5' RACE reads anew with MiXCR; each CDR3 protein has one entry. There are 1,800,000 or so distinct CDR3 sequences in the sample; about 32% occur only once, and over 0.25% lies in the top ten. Sequencing was done on a sample of cord blood. These receptors were collected from a newborn girl in good health. The CDR3 runs from the conserved cysteine through the conserved F or W.

>TRBV20-1|TRBJ2-2|15
CSAKTSATNTGELFF
>TRBV20-1|TRBJ2-1|16
CSAREGPPGIYNEQFF
>TRBV14|TRBJ2-3|17
CASSQDWITASTDAQYF
>TRBV3-1|TRBJ2-1|16
CASSQEPGLAINEQFF
>TRBV6-1|TRBJ1-1|14
CASRLGQGPTEAFF
>TRBV9|TRBJ2-3|16
CASSVLSGGQADTQYF
>TRBV14|TRBJ2-7|14
CASSPQGRSYEQYF
>TRBV7-9|TRBJ1-2|14
CASSVPQGNYGYTF
>TRBV6-1|TRBJ2-7|16
CASSVTGTSGSTGQYF
>TRBV5-6|TRBJ1-5|13
CASSLRGDGPQHF
>TRBV10-3|TRBJ2-3|12
CAIRGVTDTQYF
>TRBV29-1|TRBJ2-7|12
CSVSDRVNEQYF
>TRBV5-1|TRBJ2-3|17
CASSLGGSSLGGDTQYF
>TRBV6-6|TRBJ2-7|14
CASSSGLGGDEQYF
>TRBV5-6|TRBJ1-2|14
CASRKTGGNYGYTF
>TRBV4-1|TRBJ2-2|15
CASSQSGQGNGELFF
>TRBV20-1|TRBJ1-5|15
CSAIPDGVGNQPQHF
>TRBV27|TRBJ2-5|14
CASSLERMGETQYF
>TRBV29-1|TRBJ1-1|15
CSVDPSGQVNTEAFF
>TRBV7-9|TRBJ2-7|14
CASSLRGAGYEQYF
>TRBV10-3|TRBJ1-1|14
CAISRDAMNTEAFF
>TRBV10-2|TRBJ2-7|17
CASSEKSPGRRTYEQYF
>TRBV29-1|TRBJ2-5|15
CSVALLAGGQETQYF
>TRBV29-1|TRBJ1-4|14
CSVEVRGRPEKLFF
>TRBV10-3|TRBJ1-4|15
CAISESRGGSEKLFF
>TRBV6-5|TRBJ2-2|12
CASCPLTGELFF
>TRBV10-3|TRBJ1-1|12
CAISVTNAEAFF
>TRBV2|TRBJ2-1|16
CASSLAGGPLDGEQFF
>TRBV5-1|TRBJ2-5|16
CASSLGLAGGHETQYF
>TRBV20-1|TRBJ2-1|14
CSAGTSDDYNEQFF
>TRBV3-1|TRBJ2-7|14
CASSQDAGSYEQYF
>TRBV28|TRBJ2-7|14
CASSHLDRSYEQYF
>TRBV18|TRBJ1-2|15
CASSPPGARDYGYTF
>TRBV25-1|TRBJ1-2|15
CASSEMSGTGGGYTF
>TRBV4-1|TRBJ2-1|16
CASSQQHLAGCNEQFF
>TRBV7-9|TRBJ2-1|17
CASSPRTGKGTYNEQFF
>TRBV5-1|TRBJ1-2|13
CASSPGTQGGYTF
>TRBV12-3/TRBV12-4|TRBJ2-3|15
CASSLSHGGTDTQYF
>TRBV7-9|TRBJ2-7|16
CASSSISGTGFYEQYF
>TRBV27|TRBJ2-6|16
CASSSWTGSGANVLTF
>TRBV28|TRBJ1-4|13
CATIKSTNEKLFF
>TRBV5-1|TRBJ2-6|16
CASSRRDRAGADVLTF
>TRBV20-1|TRBJ2-7|16
CSARGPTSGTVYEQYF
>TRBV28|TRBJ2-5|15
CASSWTSGSFNEQYF
>TRBV24-1|TRBJ2-2|15
CATSGLPGMGGELFF
>TRBV13|TRBJ1-6|17
CASSLGKGGAPRSPLHF
>TRBV11-2|TRBJ2-1|13
CASGGRPWNEQFF
>TRBV7-2|TRBJ1-2|14
CASTRARQALGYTF
>TRBV27|TRBJ2-2|15
CASSLASGGTGELFF
>TRBV5-6|TRBJ2-1|15
CASSLLWRGLNEQFF
>TRBV28|TRBJ2-1|15
CASSPTGASENEQFF